This T cell receptor (beta chain) was identified in a study of blood T cells in healthy people across ages. Study-wide results and limits: Shifts in expanded clonotypes may have been confounded by donor CMV status, which was unknown. The study regarded diversity estimates from one million T cells as underestimates. Age showed a roughly linear inverse relationship with TCR beta diversity per million T cells.

Trimming cost V 4 bases and J 1 base; bases outside gene matches: 4. There are 15 residues in the CDR3. Germline values: CDR1 MDHEN, CDR2 SYDVKM. PCR was performed a second time for roughly 7 to 11 cycles using a sample-barcoded 5' primer and a J-beta primer mix. TCRdb independently ran MiXCR on the 5' RACE reads; one entry per CDR3 protein. In the table there are over 600,000 distinct CDR3 sequences, roughly 21% of which are singletons. About this clonotype: Its antigen remains unidentified.

Samples each had at least 5 micrograms of total RNA extracted. Sequencing used blood. The sequence was collected from a man in his 70s in good health. This chain joins TRBV28 and TRBJ1-2, with 9 bases fitting TRBD1. The CDR3 nucleotides are TGTGCCAGCAGTTCCCCGACAGGGGGTAACTATGGCTACACCTTC. It codes for CASSSPTGGNYGYTF.